This TCR beta chain was recorded in a study of blood T cell repertoires in COVID-19. At the level of the study: T cells, B-cell-depleted T cells, or PBMCs supplied cDNA or gDNA.

CDR3 length: 18 residues. The germline CDR1 and CDR2 sequences are LGHNA and YNFKEQ. The V end was cut by 0 bases, the J end by 3 bases, with 18 bases between. Original analysis: By means of reference gene primer amplification, nucleated cell counts were estimated. Profiling relied on immunoSEQ multiplex PCR, and the TCRdb table lists in-frame clones only, not all of them. That table furnishes V, J and clone size, whereas the DNA furnished D and trimming. The table shows approximately 76,000 clones, with about 70% occurring only once. The clonotype originates from a woman between 65 and 79 years old with acute or convalescent COVID-19. Material: peripheral blood. The chain couples TRBV4-2 to TRBJ1-5, with D perhaps TRBD1 (6 bases). The DNA of the CDR3 is TGTGCCAGCAGCCAAGAACCCGACGGGCAGGGGAACAATCAGCCCCAGCATTTT. Encoded protein: CASSQEPDGQGNNQPQHF.